These 9 T cell receptor beta chains were all obtained from the same sample, sequenced in a study of response to subunit inactivated influenza vaccine. TCRdb redid the calling of the RT-PCR reads with MiXCR, one entry per CDR3 protein. The table records under 750,000 distinct CDR3 sequences, about 12% of them present only once. This specimen was PBMCs from blood, taken on the day of vaccination. Every receptor here comes from a man between 45 and 60 years old who received an inactivated influenza vaccine.

This clonotype was recorded a few times. This rearrangement joins TRBV18 to TRBJ2-3; D assignment may be TRBD1 or TRBD2 (5 bases each). The germline V and J ends were trimmed by 3 bases and 4 bases, with 14 bases remaining between them. This CDR3 comprises 15 residues. Germline assignment: CDR1 KGHSH and CDR2 LQKENI. CDR3 sequence reads: CASSPRVGVADTQYF. As DNA, the CDR3 is TGTGCCAGCTCACCTAGGGTGGGGGTCGCAGATACGCAGTATTTT.

The chain recombines TRBV19 with TRBJ1-5; D gene unclear. Germline V gene sequence: CDR1 LNHDA, CDR2 SQIVND (reference sequence). CDR3 length: 14 amino acids. Trimming removed 2 bases at V and 2 bases at J, with 7 bases between. The CDR3 region is CASSIPQGNQPQHF. CDR3 in DNA: TGTGCCAGTAGTATACCTCAGGGCAATCAGCCCCAGCATTTT.

The table lists this clonotype with a few counts. V usage is TRBV4-3 and J usage is TRBJ2-1, with D uncertain. The germline CDR1 and CDR2 sequences are LGHNA and YSLEER. This CDR3 is 14 amino acids long. Trimming pared 2 bases from V and 8 bases from J, leaving 13 bases between. The CDR3 protein is CASSQSSRSYEQFF. CDR3 bases: TGCGCCAGCAGCCAATCTAGTAGAAGCTATGAGCAGTTCTTC.

This clonotype was seen more than once but under ten times. The genes are TRBV12-3 or TRBV12-4 and TRBJ2-7, with D perhaps matching TRBD1 (6 bases). The V end lost 3 bases, the J end lost 2 bases, and 17 bases lay between the germline ends. The CDR3 loop spans 16 amino acids. The chain's CDR3 is CASSFGAGAHPYEQYF. The CDR3 bases are TGTGCCAGCAGTTTTGGGGCAGGGGCCCACCCCTACGAGCAGTACTTC.

This clonotype was recorded many times. Here the CDR3 DNA reads TGTGCCAGCAACCCCCCGGGACAGAACACCGGGGAGCTGTTTTTT. Its protein product is CASNPPGQNTGELFF. V is TRBV7-2 and J is TRBJ2-2, with a tentative D call TRBD1 (6 bases). Deletions cut 7 bases from V and 1 base from J, with 13 bases between. Germline V gene sequence: CDR1 SGHTA, CDR2 FQGNSA. CDR3 size: 15 residues. Supplemented by reference TRBV7-2 and TRBJ2-2, the full variable domain reads GAGVSQSPSNKVTEKGKDVELRCDPISGHTALYWYRQSLGQGLEFLIYFQGNSAPDKSGLPSDRFSAERTGGSVSTLTIQRTQQEDSAVYLCASNPPGQNTGELFFGEGSRLTVL.

J is TRBJ2-7 and V is TRBV29-1; D may match TRBD1 or TRBD2 (5 bases each). The CDR3 length is 13 residues. V lost 6 bases, J lost 5 bases, and 17 bases lay in between. From germline, CDR1 is SQVTM and CDR2 ANQGSEA. The CDR3 protein is CSVGARLLNEQYF. The CDR3, as DNA: TGCAGCGTCGGGGCCCGGCTCCTAAACGAGCAGTACTTC.

The rearrangement links TRBV19 to TRBJ1-2; perhaps TRBD1 as D (6 bases). Germline V gives CDR1 LNHDA, CDR2 SQIVND (reference sequence). The V and J ends lost 3 bases and 6 bases respectively, with 8 bases between them. This CDR3 spans 12 amino acids. CDR3 nucleotides: TGTGCCAGTAGTATCCGGACAGATGGCTACACCTTC. Encoded protein: CASSIRTDGYTF.

This rearrangement joins TRBV2 to TRBJ2-1; D ambiguous. The CDR3 is made up of 12 amino acids. The germline gives CDR1 SNHLY, CDR2 FYNNEI. The ends were cut back, 6 bases at V and 9 bases at J, with 12 bases in the middle. This chain's CDR3 is CASSSLVGEQFF. CDR3 sequence (DNA): TGTGCCAGCAGCTCCCTGGTGGGTGAGCAGTTCTTC.

V is TRBV12-3 or TRBV12-4 and J is TRBJ2-5; a possible D gene is TRBD1 (6 bases). Trimming pared 4 bases from V and 2 bases from J, leaving 14 bases between. CDR3 length: 15 amino acids. The CDR3 sequence is CASSSFTGLQETQYF. CDR3 DNA sequence: TGTGCCAGCAGTTCATTTACAGGGTTACAAGAGACCCAGTACTTC.